This T cell receptor (beta chain) was documented in a study of shared T cell receptors in the human thymus. Germline V gene sequence: CDR1 LGHNA, CDR2 YSLEER. The CDR3 runs 17 residues. Deletions cut 5 bases from V and 0 bases from J, with 17 bases between. The assay was immunoSEQ multiplex PCR, and TCRdb's table has in-frame clones only and misses some. Of hundreds of thousands of clones in the sample, more than 75% were seen once. The sample also formed part of further work on human thymus T cells. As that study records: Healthy Finnish infants undergoing corrective surgery for congenital heart defects were the donors. Resections removed during corrective heart surgery provided the thymus tissue used. In unrelated individuals, thymic repertoires overlapped highly, according to related research.

The sequenced sample consisted of thymocytes. This sequence originates from a boy younger than two with a congenital heart defect. The rearrangement links TRBV4-3 to TRBJ1-3, with a tentative D call TRBD1 (5 bases). CDR3 sequence: CASSTDKPALSGNTIYF. The CDR3 DNA follows: TGCGCCAGCAGCACGGACAAGCCCGCTCTCTCTGGAAACACCATATATTTT.